The TCR beta chain described here comes from a study of T cell repertoires in cytomegalovirus infection. The V end lost 0 bases, the J end lost 2 bases, and 14 bases lay between the germline ends. The V gene's germline CDR1 is SGHDT and CDR2 YYEEEE. This CDR3 region has 16 residues. TCRdb independently ran MiXCR on the reads; one entry per CDR3 protein. This sample has 150,000 to 180,000 distinct CDR3 sequences; around a quarter occur once, and the top ten carry approximately 9.9%. The clonotype originates from a human donor in good health (CMV status not recorded). Some clones in this sample may be carry-over from other donors' samples. This chain connects TRBV5-6 to TRBJ2-5, with D hard to call. Sequenced sample: PBMCs. CDR3 sequence (DNA): TGTGCCAGCAGCTTGGCCGCTAGGTTGAAACAAGAGACCCAGTACTTC. Protein product: CASSLAARLKQETQYF.